This record concerns one T cell receptor (beta chain) sequence. No antigen is known for it. This sample stems from a study of cytomegalovirus exposure and HLA in healthy donors. The study, taken as a whole, reports: A later analysis reported that several of the most significant clusters appeared to be linked to common viral pathogens, among them Epstein-Barr virus.

Both 60 Vbeta primers and 13 Jbeta primers went into the PCR. Here immunoSEQ multiplex PCR was the method, and the copy in TCRdb shows in-frame clones only, minus some. This sample has fewer than 150,000 clones; around 79% occur once, and the top ten carry around 7%. The germline CDR1 and CDR2 sequences are SGHDT and YYEEEE. The germline V and J ends were trimmed by 1 base and 5 bases, with 12 bases remaining between them. This CDR3 region has 14 residues. Healthy individuals who donated bone marrow served as the donors. The sequence was obtained from a man aged 35 to 55 in good health and CMV-seropositive. Source material: PBMCs. The chain uses TRBV5-6 and TRBJ1-1; perhaps TRBD1 as D (6 bases). CDR3 coding DNA: TGTGCCAGCAGCTTGAGTGACAGGAGGACTGAAGCTTTCTTT. Translated: CASSLSDRRTEAFF. The complete variable domain, with remaining parts taken from reference TRBV5-6 and TRBJ1-1, reads DAGVTQSPTHLIKTRGQQVTLRCSPKSGHDTVSWYQQALGQGPQFIFQYYEEEERQRGNFPDRFSGHQFPNYSSELNVNALLLGDSALYLCASSLSDRRTEAFFGQGTRLTVV.